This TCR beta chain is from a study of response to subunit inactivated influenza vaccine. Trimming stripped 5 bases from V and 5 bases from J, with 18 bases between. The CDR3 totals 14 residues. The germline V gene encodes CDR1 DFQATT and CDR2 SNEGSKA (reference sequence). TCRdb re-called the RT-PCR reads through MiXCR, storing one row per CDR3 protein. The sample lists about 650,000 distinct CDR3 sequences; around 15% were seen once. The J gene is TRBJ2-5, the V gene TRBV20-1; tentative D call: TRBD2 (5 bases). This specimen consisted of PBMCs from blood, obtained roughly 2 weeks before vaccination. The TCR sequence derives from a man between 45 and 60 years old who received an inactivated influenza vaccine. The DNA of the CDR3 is TGCAGTGCTCCCCGGGTCTTTAGGGAGGAGACCCAGTACTTC. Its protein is CSAPRVFREETQYF.